These 22 T cell receptor beta chains were sequenced from one sample in a study of shared clonotypes between healthy human individuals. Clones were sequenced by immunoSEQ multiplex PCR, and TCRdb holds only the in-frame ones, with some missing. The table lists about 690,000 clones, 90% of them singletons. The sample taken for sequencing was memory CD8+ T cells from PBMCs. Documented subset: CD45RO+ cells pooled with CCR7-negative TemRA cells. All receptors derive from a man between 18 and 35 years old in good health. Some clones in this sample may be carry-over from other donors' samples.

The chain has TRBV28 and TRBJ2-5, with no clear D. Deletions cut 3 bases from V and 0 bases from J, with 5 bases between. Germline CDR1 is MDHEN and CDR2 is SYDVKM. The CDR3 consists of 13 residues. This chain's CDR3 is CASSLSDQETQYF. DNA of the CDR3: TGTGCCAGCAGTTTGTCCGACCAAGAGACCCAGTACTTC.

The chain recombines TRBV27 with TRBJ2-1; 7 bases map to TRBD2. The J segment lost 4 bases and the V segment lost 1 base, leaving 13 bases of the junction unmatched. The germline V gene encodes CDR1 MNHEY and CDR2 SMNVEV (reference sequence). The CDR3 has 18 residues. CDR3 nucleotides: TGTGCCAGCAGTTTATGGGGTAGCGGGCTGGCCGGATACAATGAGCAGTTCTTC. This translates into CASSLWGSGLAGYNEQFF.

This clone appeared a single time. This sequence joins TRBV27 and TRBJ1-5; D perhaps matches TRBD1 (5 bases). Between the trimmed V and J ends, which lost 0 bases and 5 bases, there was a span of 17 bases. This CDR3 has 17 residues. Per the germline V gene, CDR1 is MNHEY and CDR2 is SMNVEV (reference sequence). The DNA for the CDR3 is TGTGCCAGCAGTTTATCGGTGGGGGTAATAGCACATCAGCCCCAGCATTTT. It codes for CASSLSVGVIAHQPQHF.

The V and J genes are TRBV7-9 and TRBJ2-1; 14 bases align to TRBD2. CDR1 is SEHNR and CDR2 is FQNEAQ in the germline V gene (reference sequence). The CDR3 is 14 amino acids. The ends lost 1 base at V and 13 bases at J; junction bases unmatched: 3. DNA for the CDR3: TGTGCCAGCAGCTTAGGGGGGACTAGCGGGAGTCAGTTCTTC. This translates into CASSLGGTSGSQFF.

The V call is TRBV4-1, the J call TRBJ2-7; perhaps TRBD2 as D (5 bases). The CDR3 has 17 amino acids. V dropped 0 bases and J dropped 2 bases, with 17 bases sitting between them. Germline V lookup: CDR1 MGHRA, CDR2 YSYEKL. The CDR3 region has the DNA TGCGCCAGCAGCCAAGAAGTCTCCCCCCGGAGGACCTACGAGCAGTACTTC. Protein product: CASSQEVSPRRTYEQYF.

V is TRBV10-3 and J is TRBJ1-2, with a tentative D call TRBD1 (6 bases). The V and J ends lost 6 bases and 2 bases respectively, with 10 bases between them. The CDR3 has 13 amino acids. The germline V gene has CDR1 ENHRY and CDR2 SYGVKD. CDR3 nucleotide sequence: TGTGCCATCAGCCCAGGGGTGAACTATGGCTACACCTTC. Translation gives CAISPGVNYGYTF.

This clone was seen a handful of times. V is TRBV28 and J is TRBJ2-3; 13 bases are a match to TRBD2. Germline-derived CDR1 and CDR2 are MDHEN and SYDVKM. V dropped 7 bases and J dropped 6; count of bases not matched to a gene: 7. CDR3 size: 15 residues. The CDR3 sequence: CASNGLAGASDTQYF. The CDR3 DNA follows: TGTGCCAGCAATGGACTAGCGGGAGCAAGTGATACGCAGTATTTT.

The chain joins TRBV7-6 to TRBJ1-2, with a possible D match to TRBD1 (5 bases). The V and J ends lost 1 base and 0 bases respectively, with 12 bases between them. CDR1 is SGHVS and CDR2 is FNYEAQ in the germline V gene. The CDR3 loop spans 16 amino acids. CDR3 coding DNA: TGTGCCAGCAGCTTAGGTCCAGGGATATCTAACTATGGCTACACCTTC. Its translation: CASSLGPGISNYGYTF.

The chain has TRBV28 and TRBJ2-1, with 11 bases that match TRBD1. V gave up 2 bases and J gave up 15 bases; unmatched junction bases: 3. Germline CDR1 and CDR2: MDHEN and SYDVKM. This CDR3 has 12 residues. The DNA for the CDR3 is TGTGCCAGCAGTTTAGTCGGGACAGGGGGGTTCTTC. Protein: CASSLVGTGGFF.

The J gene is TRBJ2-7, the V gene TRBV2; 10 nucleotides agree with TRBD2. Germline CDR1 is SNHLY and CDR2 is FYNNEI. Germline trimming cut 6 bases from V and 5 bases from J; bases unmatched to any gene: 22. The CDR3 is made up of 19 amino acids. The CDR3 sequence: CASSISGTSATLIPDEQYF. The CDR3 bases are TGTGCCAGCAGCATTTCCGGGACTAGCGCCACCTTAATCCCGGACGAGCAGTACTTC.

J is TRBJ1-2 and V is TRBV13; D not resolved. The V and J ends lost 5 bases and 8 bases respectively, with 15 bases between them. Germline CDR1 reads PRHDT; CDR2 reads FYEKMQ (reference sequence). This CDR3 has 13 residues. The CDR3, as DNA: TGTGCCAGCAGCCGAGGTAACCGGGAAGGCTACACCTTC. Translated, it gives CASSRGNREGYTF.

This clone is deemed medium-sized. The chain links TRBV7-6 to TRBJ1-2, with 7 nucleotides matching TRBD1. Germline V CDR1 and CDR2: SGHVS, FNYEAQ. With 4 bases clipped from V and 2 bases from J, the junction kept 19 bases outside the gene matches. There are 19 residues in the CDR3. CDR3 protein: CASSSYIFDRVEANYGYTF. DNA for the CDR3: TGTGCCAGCAGCTCCTACATCTTCGACAGGGTCGAGGCCAACTATGGCTACACCTTC.

This chain connects TRBV27 to TRBJ2-7; no definite D call. CDR1 and CDR2 (germline): MNHEY, SMNVEV (reference sequence). The length of the CDR3 is 13 residues. The V and J ends lost 4 bases and 7 bases respectively, with 14 bases between them. The CDR3 region is CASSYTKTGEQYF. The CDR3 DNA follows: TGTGCCAGCAGTTACACGAAGACGGGTGAGCAGTACTTC.

The chain is built from TRBV28 and TRBJ2-3; the D is unclear. Between the trimmed V and J ends, which lost 1 base and 4 bases, there was a span of 9 bases. Germline CDR1 is MDHEN and CDR2 is SYDVKM. The length of the CDR3 is 14 residues. This chain's CDR3 is CASSLLARADTQYF. CDR3 DNA: TGTGCCAGCAGTTTATTAGCTAGGGCAGATACGCAGTATTTT.

The chain couples TRBV14 to TRBJ1-1, with unresolved D. The CDR3 sequence is 15 residues long. Germline CDR1 SGHDN, CDR2 FVKESK. V was shortened by 0 bases and J by 6 bases, with 14 bases between the two germline ends. As DNA, the CDR3 is TGTGCCAGCAGCCAAGACTTTAAATGGGTCCCTGAAGCTTTCTTT. The encoded protein is CASSQDFKWVPEAFF.

V and J are TRBV21-1 and TRBJ1-5. TRBV21-1 corresponds to a pseudogene. CDR3 length: 12 residues. The chain's CDR3 is CASSNPKRYPDF. The CDR3 nucleotides read TGTGCCAGCAGCAACCCTAAACGGTATCCAGATTTT.

The rearrangement joins TRBV2 to TRBJ2-3; D ambiguous. This CDR3 spans 14 amino acids. V lost 10 bases to trimming and J lost 1 base, with 15 bases between them. From germline, CDR1 is SNHLY and CDR2 FYNNEI. The CDR3 here is CAITPTAGTDTQYF. DNA of the CDR3: TGTGCCATTACCCCCACCGCGGGCACAGATACGCAGTATTTT.

The chain employs TRBV4-3 and TRBJ2-7; 11 nucleotides align to TRBD2. Trimming took 3 bases from V and 6 from J; bases not matched to a gene: 10. There are 16 residues in the CDR3. In germline, CDR1 is LGHNA, CDR2 YSLEER. CDR3 protein: CASSQRGLAEAPEQYF. The CDR3 DNA sequence: TGCGCCAGCAGCCAGAGGGGACTAGCGGAAGCCCCCGAGCAGTACTTC.

The chain combines TRBV6-5 with TRBJ2-7; D uncertain. The germline V gene encodes CDR1 MNHEY and CDR2 SVGAGI. This CDR3 is 11 amino acids long. The V and J ends lost 4 bases and 5 bases respectively, with 6 bases between them. CDR3 region: CASSLRDEQYF. Here the CDR3 DNA reads TGTGCCAGCAGTTTAAGGGACGAGCAGTACTTC.

This clone was detected only a few times. The genes are TRBV9 and TRBJ2-7; perhaps TRBD1 as D (6 bases). The CDR3 contains 13 residues. The V and J ends lost 3 bases and 2 bases respectively, with 9 bases between them. CDR1 and CDR2 (germline): SGDLS, YYNGEE. CDR3 coding DNA: TGTGCCAGCAGCGGCCGGGACACCTACGAGCAGTACTTC. Amino acids: CASSGRDTYEQYF.

The chain couples TRBV5-5 to TRBJ2-7; D may be TRBD2 (5 bases). Germline V CDR1 and CDR2: SGHKS, YYEKEE (reference sequence). The V and J ends lost 5 bases and 5 bases respectively, with 17 bases between them. This CDR3 comprises 14 residues. CDR3 bases: TGTGCCAGCAGGAGCCGGGATAAGCGCGACGAGCAGTACTTC. Translating it yields CASRSRDKRDEQYF.

This clone has ten or more counts. The chain carries TRBV6-1 and TRBJ2-5, with 10 bases fitting TRBD1. J was trimmed by 5 bases and V by 4 bases; bases with no gene match: 10. In germline, CDR1 is MNHNS, CDR2 SASEGT. This CDR3 spans 16 amino acids. This chain's CDR3 is CASSVGIGTGEETQYF. The CDR3 DNA follows: TGTGCCAGCAGTGTAGGAATCGGGACAGGGGAGGAGACCCAGTACTTC.